This T cell receptor beta chain is from a study of shared clonotypes between healthy human individuals. Study results and limitations: Clonotypes which were not shared had lower generation probabilities than clonotypes that all four donors shared.

The protocol was immunoSEQ multiplex PCR, while the TCRdb copy is restricted to in-frame clones and leaves out a portion. The sample holds over a million clones; roughly 74% are singletons and the top ten take roughly 0.61%. CDR3 length equals 14 residues. Germline CDR1 MDHEN, CDR2 SYDVKM. The V and J ends lost 5 bases and 4 bases respectively, with 12 bases between them. Comment on this clone: Antigen specificity is unknown. Other DNA sequences in the sample encode the same CDR3.

Sequencing was done on a sample of memory CD4+ T cells from PBMCs. Subset indicated: CD45RA-negative fraction. This sequence originates from a man aged 18 to 30 in good health. Some clones in this sample may be carry-over from other donors' samples. V and J are TRBV28 and TRBJ1-5; tentatively, D is TRBD1 (6 bases). The CDR3 sequence: CASSLQGGNQPQHF. The CDR3 DNA reads TGTGCCAGCAGTCTACAGGGAGGGAATCAGCCCCAGCATTTT.